This T cell receptor beta chain was documented in a study of blood T cell repertoires in COVID-19. Here immunoSEQ multiplex PCR was the method, and the copy in TCRdb shows in-frame clones only, minus some. The sample holds approximately 300,000 clones; 80% to 95% are singletons and the top ten take roughly 6.8%. Trimming at V came to 6 bases and at J to 4 bases, leaving 5 bases not matched to a gene. The CDR3 loop spans 14 amino acids. Germline V lookup: CDR1 MNHEY, CDR2 SVGAGI. The sample comprised peripheral blood. This clonotype originated in a woman in her thirties with COVID-19, enrolled during active disease. This chain links TRBV6-5 with TRBJ2-5, with 10 bases matching TRBD2. Here the CDR3 reads CASRKAGGPETQYF. In DNA, the CDR3 is TGTGCCAGCAGAAAAGCGGGAGGGCCAGAGACCCAGTACTTC.